This T cell receptor beta chain was recorded in a study of T cells in Graves' hyperthyroidism and ophthalmopathy. Overall study findings and caveats: The model forecast ophthalmopathy, anticipating it by a median approximately 6.2 months before onset. Most expanded thyroid clonotypes above 0.001 recurred in blood.

CDR1 is SGHDT and CDR2 is YYEEEE in the germline V gene. The CDR3 length is 14 residues. Unmatched junction bases numbered 4, after V lost 7 bases and J lost 0 bases. Patients having uncontrolled infection, another autoimmune disease, pregnancy or lactation were not included. Diagnostic assessment was based on clinical symptoms, serum thyroxine and TRAb, thyroid ultrasound and orbital computed tomography. Concerning this clonotype itself: Its antigen is unidentified.

Amplified TCR beta CDR3 regions came from RNA transcripts. Primed by the HTBI set, a first-round RT-PCR was run on the TCR CDR3. MiXCR, run by TCRdb on the multiplex PCR reads, gives a single entry per CDR3 protein. This table has roughly 350,000 distinct CDR3 sequences, roughly 13% appearing once. This clonotype was obtained from a woman in her thirties or forties with Graves' ophthalmopathy. The chain has TRBV5-6 and TRBJ2-1; 7 nucleotides align to TRBD1. Material for sequencing was blood. The CDR3 nucleotides read TGTGCCAGCCAGGCAGGGGGCTCCTACAATGAGCAGTTCTTC. This translates into CASQAGGSYNEQFF.